A single sample is the source of the 4 T cell receptor beta chains below, sequenced in a study of technical replicates of blood from a handful of donors. The protocol was immunoSEQ multiplex PCR, while the TCRdb copy is restricted to in-frame clones and leaves out a portion. The sample yields some 60,000 clones, nearly 90% seen once. Sequencing was carried out using PBMCs. Receptors were obtained from a human donor in good health. Some clones in this sample may be carry-over from other donors' samples.

This chain connects TRBV6-6 to TRBJ1-6; the D is unclear. The CDR3 is 12 residues long. Germline-derived CDR1 and CDR2 are MNHNY and SVGAGI (reference sequence). V was clipped by 2 bases and J by 11 bases, with 7 bases between them. The CDR3: CASSYDGAPLHF. For the CDR3, the DNA is TGTGCCAGCAGTTACGACGGGGCACCCCTCCACTTT.

The chain is built from TRBV7-9 and TRBJ1-1; no reliable D call. The germline V and J ends were trimmed by 5 bases and 1 base, with 11 bases remaining between them. The CDR3 sequence is 14 residues long. Germline values: CDR1 SEHNR, CDR2 FQNEAQ (reference sequence). Here the CDR3 DNA reads TGTGCCAGCAGCGCACCCGAGGCGAACACTGAAGCTTTCTTT. Encoded protein: CASSAPEANTEAFF. The full variable domain, with the rest looked up from reference TRBV7-9 and TRBJ1-1, is DTGVSQNPRHKITKRGQNVTFRCDPISEHNRLYWYRQTLGQGPEFLTYFQNEAQLEKSRLLSDRFSAERPKGSFSTLEIQRTEQGDSAMYLCASSAPEANTEAFFGQGTRLTVV.

V gene TRBV6-5 combines with J gene TRBJ1-1; 7 bases match TRBD1. The junction had 1 base not matched to a gene; V was cut back by 0 bases and J by 0 bases. Germline V gene sequence: CDR1 MNHEY, CDR2 SVGAGI. This CDR3 has 15 residues. CDR3 region: CASSYSGGVNTEAFF. The CDR3 DNA follows: TGTGCCAGCAGTTACTCAGGGGGCGTGAACACTGAAGCTTTCTTT.

This clone was counted between two and nine times. The rearrangement links TRBV19 to TRBJ1-5, with 8 positions matching TRBD1. Trimming at V came to 5 bases and at J to 6 bases, leaving 9 bases not matched to a gene. The CDR3 sequence is 15 residues long. Germline V lookup: CDR1 LNHDA, CDR2 SQIVND (reference sequence). In nucleotides, the CDR3 is TGTGCCAGTAGTTCCCGGACAGGGTGGAGTCAGCCCCAGCATTTT. Amino acids: CASSSRTGWSQPQHF.